The sample holds many counts of the clone carrying this TCR beta chain. As yet, its antigen is unknown. Per the germline V gene, CDR1 is ENHRY and CDR2 is SYGVKD. Trimming removed 5 bases from V and 8 bases from J, with 12 bases in between. There are 12 residues in the CDR3. cDNA libraries for TCR beta contained unique molecular identifiers. TCRdb analysed the PCR reads with MiXCR anew, one entry per CDR3 protein. The sample lists 170,000 or so distinct CDR3 sequences, around 28% occurring once. This sample was taken from a study of post-analysis software for immune sequencing data. Findings and limits, study-wide: Among 5 or 6 TRBV segments more frequent in patients than controls were TRBV5-6, TRBV5-1 and TRBV20-1.

The clonotype comes from a girl under 18 with multiple sclerosis. The sequencing input was blood. V gene TRBV10-3 combines with J gene TRBJ1-2, with D uncertain. As DNA, the CDR3 is TGTGCCATCAGTCCCTCCGTGGGAGGCTACACCTTC. It codes for CAISPSVGGYTF.